Sequencing of this T cell receptor (beta chain) was carried out in a study of blood T cell repertoires in COVID-19. Study overall: Samples taken during acute and convalescent COVID-19 were collected in the United States, Italy and Spain. PBMCs, B-cell-depleted T cells, or T cells were the source of the cDNA or gDNA that made up the material.

In the original analysis: It was from reference gene primer amplification that nucleated cell counts were estimated. Assay: immunoSEQ multiplex PCR; the TCRdb copy retains only in-frame clones and omits some. Clonal size and the V and J genes are those of that table, whereas D and trimming came from the DNA. The table includes a few hundred thousand clones, under 90% detected once. This clone was recorded once. The CDR3 runs 15 residues. The V gene's germline CDR1 is MDHEN and CDR2 SYDVKM. The ends were cut back, 3 bases at V and 4 bases at J, with 12 bases in the middle. The V gene is TRBV28, the J gene TRBJ1-4; D not certain. This receptor was obtained from a woman between 40 and 50 years old who had recovered from COVID-19. Sequencing was carried out using peripheral blood. The CDR3 DNA reads TGTGCCAGCAGTTTCCGTCCGGGAGGTAATGAAAAACTGTTTTTT. This sequence encodes CASSFRPGGNEKLFF.